This is a list of T cell receptor beta chains from one sample in a study of blood T cells in healthy people across ages. From the 5' RACE reads, TCRdb called clonotypes with MiXCR, one entry per CDR3 protein. The repertoire consists of under 1,100,000 distinct CDR3 sequences, with roughly a quarter occurring once and the leading ten covering less than 0.75%. This sample was also put to use in a study of T cells of mothers and their children.

What was sequenced was blood. The receptors here all came from a girl aged 2 to 10 in good health. CDR3s include the opening cysteine and the closing phenylalanine or tryptophan. D genes are given only for firm matches. Some rows mark clone size as missing; the rest say once, few, many or name a class of expanded clone.

j_gene: TRBJ2-3
v_gene: TRBV20-1
abundance: .
d_gene: .
CDR3aa: CSARSPSVPAAQYF
CDR3nt: TGCAGTGCTAGATCGCCGTCAGTTCCGGCGGCGCAGTATTTT

j_gene: TRBJ2-7
v_gene: TRBV6-1
abundance: .
d_gene: TRBD1
CDR3aa: CASSVRQEQGYEQYF
CDR3nt: TGTGCCAGCAGTGTTAGGCAAGAACAGGGGTACGAGCAGTACTTC

j_gene: TRBJ1-2
v_gene: TRBV4-3
abundance: .
d_gene: TRBD1
CDR3aa: CASSQAGTGDGYTF
CDR3nt: TGCGCCAGCAGCCAAGCTGGGACAGGGGATGGCTACACCTTC

j_gene: TRBJ1-2
v_gene: TRBV6-5
abundance: .
d_gene: .
CDR3aa: CASSYEGGDGYTF
CDR3nt: TGTGCCAGCAGTTACGAGGGCGGGGATGGCTACACCTTC

j_gene: TRBJ2-1
v_gene: TRBV29-1
abundance: .
d_gene: .
CDR3aa: CSVMTSNEQFF
CDR3nt: TGCAGCGTTATGACATCGAATGAGCAGTTCTTC

j_gene: TRBJ1-4
v_gene: TRBV7-9
abundance: .
d_gene: TRBD1
CDR3aa: CASGPSGTGEKLFF
CDR3nt: TGTGCCAGCGGCCCATCGGGGACAGGGGAAAAACTGTTTTTT

j_gene: TRBJ2-2
v_gene: TRBV5-5
abundance: .
d_gene: TRBD1
CDR3aa: CASSLSHSGTATNTGELFF
CDR3nt: TGTGCCAGCAGCTTATCACATTCCGGGACAGCCACGAACACCGGGGAGCTGTTTTTT

j_gene: TRBJ2-5
v_gene: TRBV5-1
abundance: .
d_gene: .
CDR3aa: CASSSRGRGETQYF
CDR3nt: TGCGCCAGCAGCTCCAGGGGGAGGGGAGAGACCCAGTACTTC

j_gene: TRBJ2-5
v_gene: TRBV7-2
abundance: few
d_gene: .
CDR3aa: CASSSPGWETQYF
CDR3nt: TGTGCCAGCAGCTCGCCAGGTTGGGAGACCCAGTACTTC

j_gene: TRBJ2-7
v_gene: TRBV7-9
abundance: .
d_gene: .
CDR3aa: CASSFPGTVYEQYF
CDR3nt: TGTGCCAGCAGCTTCCCCGGGACGGTATACGAGCAGTACTTC

j_gene: TRBJ2-1
v_gene: TRBV28
abundance: few
d_gene: TRBD2
CDR3aa: CASRTVVAGGNNEQFF
CDR3nt: TGTGCCAGCAGGACAGTGGTAGCGGGAGGGAACAATGAGCAGTTCTTC

j_gene: TRBJ2-2
v_gene: TRBV6-6
abundance: .
d_gene: .
CDR3aa: CASTQLGDTGELFF
CDR3nt: TGTGCCAGCACCCAGTTGGGGGACACCGGGGAGCTGTTTTTT

j_gene: TRBJ2-1
v_gene: TRBV7-9
abundance: few
d_gene: .
CDR3aa: CATFLWENEQFF
CDR3nt: TGTGCCACCTTTTTGTGGGAAAATGAGCAGTTCTTC

j_gene: TRBJ2-1
v_gene: TRBV2
abundance: few
d_gene: .
CDR3aa: CASSHRVDAQSDEQFF
CDR3nt: TGTGCCAGCAGTCACAGGGTCGACGCGCAGAGCGATGAGCAGTTCTTC

j_gene: TRBJ2-1
v_gene: TRBV4-3
abundance: medium-sized
d_gene: .
CDR3aa: CASSQGLGKYEQFF
CDR3nt: TGCGCCAGCAGCCAGGGGTTAGGCAAGTATGAGCAGTTCTTC

j_gene: TRBJ2-2
v_gene: TRBV7-9
abundance: .
d_gene: .
CDR3aa: CASSPLGGLRTGELFF
CDR3nt: TGTGCCAGCAGTCCCCTCGGGGGATTGAGAACCGGGGAGCTGTTTTTT

j_gene: TRBJ2-3
v_gene: TRBV9
abundance: .
d_gene: TRBD2
CDR3aa: CASSNELAGSTDTQYF
CDR3nt: TGTGCCAGCAGCAACGAGCTAGCGGGGAGCACAGATACGCAGTATTTT

j_gene: TRBJ1-2
v_gene: TRBV12-3/TRBV12-4
abundance: few
d_gene: .
CDR3aa: CASSLGGDLGGYTF
CDR3nt: TGTGCCAGCAGTTTAGGAGGTGACTTGGGTGGCTACACCTTC

j_gene: TRBJ2-7
v_gene: TRBV4-3
abundance: .
d_gene: TRBD1
CDR3aa: CASSLQRDSSYEQYF
CDR3nt: TGCGCCAGCAGCCTCCAAAGGGACAGCTCCTACGAGCAGTACTTC

j_gene: TRBJ2-3
v_gene: TRBV4-1
abundance: .
d_gene: .
CDR3aa: CASSSTFTDTRYF
CDR3nt: TGCGCCAGCAGCAGCACCTTCACAGATACGCGGTATTTT

j_gene: TRBJ2-1
v_gene: TRBV20-1
abundance: few
d_gene: .
CDR3aa: CSAIFRDEQFF
CDR3nt: TGCAGTGCCATTTTTAGGGATGAGCAGTTCTTC

j_gene: TRBJ1-3
v_gene: TRBV10-2
abundance: .
d_gene: .
CDR3aa: CASSVQVSGNTIYF
CDR3nt: TGCGCCAGCAGTGTACAGGTGTCTGGAAACACCATATATTTT

j_gene: TRBJ2-7
v_gene: TRBV4-3
abundance: once
d_gene: .
CDR3aa: CASSQDKGAYEQYF
CDR3nt: TGCGCCAGCAGCCAGGACAAGGGAGCCTACGAGCAGTACTTC

j_gene: TRBJ2-2
v_gene: TRBV12-3/TRBV12-4
abundance: few
d_gene: .
CDR3aa: CASSLGREGELFF
CDR3nt: TGTGCCAGCAGTTTGGGAAGGGAGGGGGAGCTGTTTTTT

j_gene: TRBJ2-3
v_gene: TRBV7-6
abundance: few
d_gene: TRBD2
CDR3aa: CASSLGLAAPDTQYF
CDR3nt: TGTGCCAGCAGCTTGGGGCTAGCGGCCCCAGATACGCAGTATTTT

j_gene: TRBJ2-5
v_gene: TRBV7-2
abundance: .
d_gene: .
CDR3aa: CASSPKPGIQETQYF
CDR3nt: TGTGCCAGCAGCCCTAAACCGGGAATCCAAGAGACCCAGTACTTC

j_gene: TRBJ1-2
v_gene: TRBV29-1
abundance: .
d_gene: .
CDR3aa: CSVEQNYGYTF
CDR3nt: TGCAGCGTTGAACAGAACTATGGCTACACCTTC

j_gene: TRBJ2-4
v_gene: TRBV7-9
abundance: .
d_gene: TRBD1
CDR3aa: CASSKRPTGGLKNIQYF
CDR3nt: TGTGCCAGCAGCAAACGGCCTACAGGGGGTCTCAAAAACATTCAGTACTTC

j_gene: TRBJ2-5
v_gene: TRBV10-3
abundance: .
d_gene: TRBD2
CDR3aa: CATRGGTRETQYF
CDR3nt: TGTGCCACACGCGGGGGGACTAGGGAGACCCAGTACTTC

j_gene: TRBJ1-6
v_gene: TRBV29-1
abundance: few
d_gene: .
CDR3aa: CSVDPGGGSPLHF
CDR3nt: TGCAGCGTTGATCCTGGGGGCGGTTCACCCCTCCACTTT

j_gene: TRBJ2-1
v_gene: TRBV27
abundance: .
d_gene: .
CDR3aa: CASSKDQSSYNEQFF
CDR3nt: TGTGCCAGCAGCAAAGACCAGAGCTCCTACAATGAGCAGTTCTTC

j_gene: TRBJ1-1
v_gene: TRBV9
abundance: .
d_gene: .
CDR3aa: CASSVAGQGGEAFF
CDR3nt: TGTGCCAGCAGCGTAGCTGGGCAGGGTGGTGAAGCTTTCTTT

j_gene: TRBJ1-1
v_gene: TRBV7-2
abundance: few
d_gene: .
CDR3aa: CASRGGGLTEAFF
CDR3nt: TGTGCCAGCAGGGGCGGGGGCCTAACTGAAGCTTTCTTT

j_gene: TRBJ2-1
v_gene: TRBV11-2
abundance: .
d_gene: .
CDR3aa: CASSLEYRQNNEQFF
CDR3nt: TGTGCCAGCAGCTTAGAGTATAGGCAGAACAATGAGCAGTTCTTC

j_gene: TRBJ2-2
v_gene: TRBV7-3
abundance: once
d_gene: .
CDR3aa: CASSPSRGAVGELFF
CDR3nt: TGTGCCAGCAGCCCAAGCAGGGGGGCCGTCGGGGAGCTGTTTTTT

j_gene: TRBJ1-1
v_gene: TRBV6-2/TRBV6-3
abundance: .
d_gene: TRBD1
CDR3aa: CASRTGGLEMNTEAFF
CDR3nt: TGTGCCAGCAGGACAGGGGGCCTTGAGATGAACACTGAAGCTTTCTTT

j_gene: TRBJ2-4
v_gene: TRBV5-6
abundance: .
d_gene: .
CDR3aa: CASRMRGEDAQYF
CDR3nt: TGTGCCAGCAGGATGCGTGGCGAGGATGCTCAGTACTTC

j_gene: TRBJ2-4
v_gene: TRBV4-2
abundance: .
d_gene: .
CDR3aa: CASSPNEEWAKNIQYF
CDR3nt: TGTGCCAGCAGCCCTAACGAGGAGTGGGCCAAAAACATTCAGTACTTC

j_gene: TRBJ2-6
v_gene: TRBV12-3/TRBV12-4
abundance: few
d_gene: .
CDR3aa: CASSFITSGANVLTF
CDR3nt: TGTGCCAGCAGTTTTATCACCTCTGGGGCCAACGTCCTGACTTTC

j_gene: TRBJ2-7
v_gene: TRBV6-2/TRBV6-3
abundance: once
d_gene: TRBD2
CDR3aa: CASSYLLAGNEQYF
CDR3nt: TGTGCCAGCAGTTACTTACTAGCGGGTAACGAGCAGTACTTC

j_gene: TRBJ2-5
v_gene: TRBV7-9
abundance: few
d_gene: .
CDR3aa: CASSLPNRIQETQYF
CDR3nt: TGTGCCAGCAGCTTACCTAACCGCATTCAAGAGACCCAGTACTTC

j_gene: TRBJ1-6
v_gene: TRBV20-1
abundance: .
d_gene: .
CDR3aa: CSARDPQGHSPLHF
CDR3nt: TGCAGTGCTAGAGATCCCCAGGGTCACTCACCCCTCCACTTT

j_gene: TRBJ1-2
v_gene: TRBV29-1
abundance: .
d_gene: .
CDR3aa: CSVVSRTNYGYTF
CDR3nt: TGCAGCGTTGTGTCAAGGACTAACTATGGCTACACCTTC

j_gene: TRBJ2-1
v_gene: TRBV3-1
abundance: few
d_gene: .
CDR3aa: CASSQDKAAYRDNEQFF
CDR3nt: TGTGCCAGCAGCCAAGATAAAGCGGCGTATAGGGACAATGAGCAGTTCTTC